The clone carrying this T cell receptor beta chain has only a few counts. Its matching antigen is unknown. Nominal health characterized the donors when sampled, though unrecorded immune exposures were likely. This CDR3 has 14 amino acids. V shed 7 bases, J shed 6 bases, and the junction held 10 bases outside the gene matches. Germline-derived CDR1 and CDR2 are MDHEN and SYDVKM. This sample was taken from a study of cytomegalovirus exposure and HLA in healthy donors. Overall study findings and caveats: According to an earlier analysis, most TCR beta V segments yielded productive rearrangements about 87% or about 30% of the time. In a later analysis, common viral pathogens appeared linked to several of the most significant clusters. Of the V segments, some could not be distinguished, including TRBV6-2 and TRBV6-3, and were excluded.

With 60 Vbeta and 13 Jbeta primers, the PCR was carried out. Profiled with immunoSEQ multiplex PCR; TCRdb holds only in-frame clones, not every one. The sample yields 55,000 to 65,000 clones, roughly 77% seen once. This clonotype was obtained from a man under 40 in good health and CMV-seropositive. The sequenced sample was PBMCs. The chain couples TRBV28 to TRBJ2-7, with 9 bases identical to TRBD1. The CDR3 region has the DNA TGTGCCAGCACCGTCGGGACAGGGAAAAGCGAGCAGTACTTC. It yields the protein CASTVGTGKSEQYF. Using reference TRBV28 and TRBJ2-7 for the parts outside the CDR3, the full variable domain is DVKVTQSSRYLVKRTGEKVFLECVQDMDHENMFWYRQDPGLGLRLIYFSYDVKMKEKGDIPEGYSVSREKKERFSLILESASTNQTSMYLCASTVGTGKSEQYFGPGTRLTVT.